The T cell receptor beta chain described here comes from a study of cytomegalovirus exposure and HLA in healthy donors. PCR involved 60 Vbeta and 13 Jbeta primers. Repertoires were generated with immunoSEQ multiplex PCR, while TCRdb's copy carries only in-frame clones and drops some. Counted here are around 160,000 clones, roughly 88% occurring once; the ten biggest clones make up approximately 8.5%. Study-level points and caveats: The study carried out a later analysis of TCR beta sequences. It associated around 17,000 of them with specific HLA alleles at a false discovery rate of 0.05. Cytomegalovirus status was reportedly diagnosed by the classifier with high specificity and sensitivity. Most TCR sequences proved rare, with some public TCRs found in many donors.

A word on this clone: No antigen is known for it.

The sequencing sample was made of PBMCs. This receptor was identified in a man younger than 30 in good health and CMV-seropositive.

CDR3 DNA: TGTGCCAGCCAAAGTGTAGCAGGAGGAAAATATGGCTACACCTTC. Residues: CASQSVAGGKYGYTF. The gene calls are TRBV19 and TRBJ1-2; D gene uncertain. The CDR3 has 15 residues. CDR1 and CDR2 from the germline V gene are LNHDA and SQIVND (reference sequence). V was cut by 9 bases and J by 5 bases, with 22 bases left in between.